The clone carrying this T cell receptor beta chain was observed a handful of times. Its antigen is not known. Germline and junction disagree at one end, which may indicate a read error. Full-length variable regions came from constant-region reverse primers plus semi-nested Nested Universal Primer A PCR. Via MiXCR, TCRdb re-called the 5' RACE reads, giving one row per CDR3 protein. This sample yields about 10,000 distinct CDR3 sequences, of which 27% are seen a single time; around 3% belongs to the top ten. The sorted Tregs were CD4+CD25+CD127-/low cells. The CDR3 spans 17 residues. Germline V gene lookup returns CDR1 MNHEY and CDR2 SMNVEV (reference sequence). Regarding the study as a whole: The larger cohort examined one V-J beta rearrangement, not whole repertoires. Tumor memory CD4+ T cell TCR gene usage clustered with blood and lymph node memory CD4+ cells and lymph node naive CD4+ cells. Greatest tumor Treg TCR overlap was with tumor naive CD4+ cells.

This TCR came from a female donor with breast cancer. This chain connects TRBV27 to TRBJ2-7; 7 bases are a match to TRBD1. The sample taken for sequencing was Tregs sorted from a lymph node. The CDR3 region has the DNA TGTGCCGGCAGTTCGGTTCCAGGGACAGCCCTTTGGGGCGAGCAGTACTTC. This sequence encodes CAGSSVPGTALWGEQYF.